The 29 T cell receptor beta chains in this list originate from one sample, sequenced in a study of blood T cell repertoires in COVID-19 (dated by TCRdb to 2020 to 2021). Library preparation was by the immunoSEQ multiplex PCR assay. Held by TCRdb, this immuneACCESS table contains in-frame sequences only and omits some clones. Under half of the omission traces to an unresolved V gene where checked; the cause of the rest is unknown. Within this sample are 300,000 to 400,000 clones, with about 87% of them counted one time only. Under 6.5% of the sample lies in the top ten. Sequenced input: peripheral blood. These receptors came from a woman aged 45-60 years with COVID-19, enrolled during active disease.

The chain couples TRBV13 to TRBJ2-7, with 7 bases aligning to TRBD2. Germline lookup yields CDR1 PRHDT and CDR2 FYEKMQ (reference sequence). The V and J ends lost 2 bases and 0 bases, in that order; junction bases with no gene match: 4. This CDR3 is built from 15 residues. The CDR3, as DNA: TGTGCCAGCAGCTTACTGGCGGGGGACTCCTACGAGCAGTACTTC. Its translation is CASSLLAGDSYEQYF.

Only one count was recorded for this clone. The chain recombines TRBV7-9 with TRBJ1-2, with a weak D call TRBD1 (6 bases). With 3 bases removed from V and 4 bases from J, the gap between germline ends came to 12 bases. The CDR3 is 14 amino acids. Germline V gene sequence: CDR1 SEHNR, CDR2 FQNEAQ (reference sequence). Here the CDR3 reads CASSLTTGSYGYTF. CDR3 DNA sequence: TGTGCCAGCAGCTTGACGACAGGAAGCTATGGCTACACCTTC.

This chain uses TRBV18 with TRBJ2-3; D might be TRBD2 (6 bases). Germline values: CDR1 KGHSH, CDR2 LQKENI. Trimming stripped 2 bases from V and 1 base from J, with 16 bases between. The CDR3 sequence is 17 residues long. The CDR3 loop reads CASSPNARAGRTDTQYF. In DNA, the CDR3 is TGTGCCAGCTCACCAAACGCGAGAGCGGGCCGCACAGATACGCAGTATTTT. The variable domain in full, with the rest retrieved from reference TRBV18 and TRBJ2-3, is NAGVMQNPRHLVRRRGQEARLRCSPMKGHSHVYWYRQLPEEGLKFMVYLQKENIIDESGMPKERFSAEFPKEGPSILRIQQVVRGDSAAYFCASSPNARAGRTDTQYFGPGTRLTVL.

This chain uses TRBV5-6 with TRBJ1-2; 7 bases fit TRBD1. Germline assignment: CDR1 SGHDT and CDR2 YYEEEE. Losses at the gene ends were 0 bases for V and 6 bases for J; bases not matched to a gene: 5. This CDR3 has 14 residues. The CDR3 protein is CASSLGPQGDGYTF. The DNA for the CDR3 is TGTGCCAGCAGCTTGGGTCCCCAGGGGGATGGCTACACCTTC.

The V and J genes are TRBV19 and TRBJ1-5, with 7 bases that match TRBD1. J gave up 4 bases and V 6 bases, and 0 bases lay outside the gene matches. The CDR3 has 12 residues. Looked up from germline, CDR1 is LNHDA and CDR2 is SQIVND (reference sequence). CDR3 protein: CASRDRNQPQHF. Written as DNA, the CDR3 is TGTGCCAGTAGGGACAGGAATCAGCCCCAGCATTTT.

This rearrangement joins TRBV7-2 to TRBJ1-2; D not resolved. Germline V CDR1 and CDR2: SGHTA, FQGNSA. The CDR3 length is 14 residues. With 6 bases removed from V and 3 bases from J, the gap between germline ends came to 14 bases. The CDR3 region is CASSISENYYGYTF. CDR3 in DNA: TGTGCCAGCAGTATTTCGGAGAACTACTATGGCTACACCTTC. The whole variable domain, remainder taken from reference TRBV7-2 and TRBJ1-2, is GAGVSQSPSNKVTEKGKDVELRCDPISGHTALYWYRQSLGQGLEFLIYFQGNSAPDKSGLPSDRFSAERTGGSVSTLTIQRTQQEDSAVYLCASSISENYYGYTFGSGTRLTVV.

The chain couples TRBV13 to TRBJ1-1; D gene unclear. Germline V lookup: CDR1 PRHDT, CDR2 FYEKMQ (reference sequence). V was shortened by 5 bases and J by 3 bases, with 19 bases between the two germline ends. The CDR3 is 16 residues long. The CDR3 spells CASSPRVGVAYTEAFF. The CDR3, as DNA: TGTGCCAGCAGCCCCCGGGTCGGAGTGGCCTACACTGAAGCTTTCTTT.

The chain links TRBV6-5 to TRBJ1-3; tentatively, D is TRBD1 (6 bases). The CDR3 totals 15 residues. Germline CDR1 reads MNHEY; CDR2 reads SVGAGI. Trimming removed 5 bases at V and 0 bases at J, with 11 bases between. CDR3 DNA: TGTGCCAGCAGTCTCACAGGGATCTCTGGAAACACCATATATTTT. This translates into CASSLTGISGNTIYF.

The CDR3 DNA follows: TGTGCCACCGCCGGGACAGGTGGTTCACCCCTCCACTTT. It specifies CATAGTGGSPLHF. The V and J genes are TRBV19 and TRBJ1-6; TRBD1 agrees at 8 bases. Germline V gene data show CDR1 as LNHDA and CDR2 as SQIVND (reference sequence). The CDR3 spans 13 residues. V trimming: 10 bases; J trimming: 9 bases; junction bases outside the gene matches: 8.

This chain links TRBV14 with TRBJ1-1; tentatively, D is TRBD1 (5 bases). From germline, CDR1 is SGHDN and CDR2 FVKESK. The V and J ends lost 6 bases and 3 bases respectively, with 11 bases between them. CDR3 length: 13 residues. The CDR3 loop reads CASSRGVYTEAFF. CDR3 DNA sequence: TGTGCCAGCAGTCGGGGGGTCTACACTGAAGCTTTCTTT.

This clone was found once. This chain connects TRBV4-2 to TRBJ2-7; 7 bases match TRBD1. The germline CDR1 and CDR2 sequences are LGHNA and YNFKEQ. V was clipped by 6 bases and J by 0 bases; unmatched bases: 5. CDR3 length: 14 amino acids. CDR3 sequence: CASRPRDSSYEQYF. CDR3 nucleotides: TGTGCCAGCAGACCCCGGGACAGCTCCTACGAGCAGTACTTC.

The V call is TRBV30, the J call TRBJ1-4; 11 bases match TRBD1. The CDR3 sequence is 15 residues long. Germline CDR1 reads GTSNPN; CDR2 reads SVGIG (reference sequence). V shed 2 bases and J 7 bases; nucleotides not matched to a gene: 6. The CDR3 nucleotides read TGTGCCTGGAGTTTCGGACAGGGGGCTTTTGAAAAACTGTTTTTT. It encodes CAWSFGQGAFEKLFF.

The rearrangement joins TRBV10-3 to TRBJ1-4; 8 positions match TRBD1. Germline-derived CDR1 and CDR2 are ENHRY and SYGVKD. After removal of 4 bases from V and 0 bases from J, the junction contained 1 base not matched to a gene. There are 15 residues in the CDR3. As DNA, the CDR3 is TGTGCCATCAGTGGGACAGGGCCAACTAATGAAAAACTGTTTTTT. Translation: CAISGTGPTNEKLFF.

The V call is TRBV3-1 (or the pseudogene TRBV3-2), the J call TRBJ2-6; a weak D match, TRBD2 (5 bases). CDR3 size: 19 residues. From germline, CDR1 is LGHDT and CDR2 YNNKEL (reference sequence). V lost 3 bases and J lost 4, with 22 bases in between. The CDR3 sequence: CASSHTRAYVARGANVLTF. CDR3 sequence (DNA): TGTGCCAGCAGCCATACGAGGGCCTACGTCGCGCGGGGGGCCAACGTCCTGACTTTC.

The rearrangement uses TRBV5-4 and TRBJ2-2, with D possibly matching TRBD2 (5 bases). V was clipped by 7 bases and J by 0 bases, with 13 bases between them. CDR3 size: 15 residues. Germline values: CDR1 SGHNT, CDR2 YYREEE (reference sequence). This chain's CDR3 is CASRFGLSNTGELFF. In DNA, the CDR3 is TGTGCCAGCCGGTTTGGACTCTCGAACACCGGGGAGCTGTTTTTT.

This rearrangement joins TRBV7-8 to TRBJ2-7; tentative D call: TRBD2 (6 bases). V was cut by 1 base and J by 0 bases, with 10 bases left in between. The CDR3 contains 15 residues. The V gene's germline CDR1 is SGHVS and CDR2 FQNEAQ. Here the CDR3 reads CASSLGRGFSYEQYF. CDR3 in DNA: TGTGCCAGCAGCTTAGGACGGGGGTTCTCCTACGAGCAGTACTTC. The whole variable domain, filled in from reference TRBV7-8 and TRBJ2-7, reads GAGVSQSPRYKVAKRGQDVALRCDPISGHVSLFWYQQALGQGPEFLTYFQNEAQLDKSGLPSDRFFAERPEGSVSTLKIQRTQQEDSAVYLCASSLGRGFSYEQYFGPGTRLTVT.

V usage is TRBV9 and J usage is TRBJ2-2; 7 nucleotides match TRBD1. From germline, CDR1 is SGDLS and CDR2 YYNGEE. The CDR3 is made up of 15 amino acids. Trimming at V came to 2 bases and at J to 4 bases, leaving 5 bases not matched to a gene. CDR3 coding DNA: TGTGCCAGCAGCGTGGGACAGTGGTCCACCGGGGAGCTGTTTTTT. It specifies CASSVGQWSTGELFF.

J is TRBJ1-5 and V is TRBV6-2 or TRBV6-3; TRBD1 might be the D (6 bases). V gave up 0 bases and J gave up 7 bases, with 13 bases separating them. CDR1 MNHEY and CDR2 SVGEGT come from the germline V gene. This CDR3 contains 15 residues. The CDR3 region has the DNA TGTGCCAGCAGTTACTCGAACAGGGTAGAACAGCCCCAGCATTTT. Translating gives CASSYSNRVEQPQHF.

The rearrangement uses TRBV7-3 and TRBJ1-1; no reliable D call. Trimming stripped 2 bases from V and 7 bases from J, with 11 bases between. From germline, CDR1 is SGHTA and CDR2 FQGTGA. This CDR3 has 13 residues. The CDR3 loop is CASSLPVRGEAFF. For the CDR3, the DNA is TGTGCCAGCAGCTTACCTGTCCGGGGTGAAGCTTTCTTT.

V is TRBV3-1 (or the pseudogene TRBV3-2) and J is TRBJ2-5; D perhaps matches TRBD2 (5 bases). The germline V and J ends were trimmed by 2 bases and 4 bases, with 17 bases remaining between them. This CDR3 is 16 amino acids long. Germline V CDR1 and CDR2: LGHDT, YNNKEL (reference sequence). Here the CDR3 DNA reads TGTGCCAGCAGCCAAAGAGGGCTGGGGTCCGGAGAGACCCAGTACTTC. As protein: CASSQRGLGSGETQYF.

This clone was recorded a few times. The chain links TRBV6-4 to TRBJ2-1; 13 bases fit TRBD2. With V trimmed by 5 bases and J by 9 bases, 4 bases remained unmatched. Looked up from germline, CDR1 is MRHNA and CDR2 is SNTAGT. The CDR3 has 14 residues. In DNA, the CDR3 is TGTGCCAGCAGTACTAGCGGGAGGGCCGGTGAGCAGTTCTTC. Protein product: CASSTSGRAGEQFF.

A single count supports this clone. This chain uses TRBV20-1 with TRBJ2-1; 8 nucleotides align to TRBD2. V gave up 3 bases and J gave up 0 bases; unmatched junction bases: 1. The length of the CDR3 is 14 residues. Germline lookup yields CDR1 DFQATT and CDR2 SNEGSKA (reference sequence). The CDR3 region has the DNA TGCAGTGCTAGTGGGACTAGCTCCTACAATGAGCAGTTCTTC. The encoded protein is CSASGTSSYNEQFF.

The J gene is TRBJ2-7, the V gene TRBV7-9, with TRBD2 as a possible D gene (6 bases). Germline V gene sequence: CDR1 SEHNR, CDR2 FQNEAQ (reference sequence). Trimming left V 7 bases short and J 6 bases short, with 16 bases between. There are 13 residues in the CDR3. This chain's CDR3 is CASNRGGASEQYF. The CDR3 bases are TGTGCCAGCAATCGAGGCGGGGCCTCCGAGCAGTACTTC.

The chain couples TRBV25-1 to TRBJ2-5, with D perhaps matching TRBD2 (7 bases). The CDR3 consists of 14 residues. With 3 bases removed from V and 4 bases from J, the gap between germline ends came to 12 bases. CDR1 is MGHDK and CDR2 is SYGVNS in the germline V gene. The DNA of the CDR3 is TGTGCCAGCAGTGACGGGGGGCTCGTAGAGACCCAGTACTTC. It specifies CASSDGGLVETQYF.

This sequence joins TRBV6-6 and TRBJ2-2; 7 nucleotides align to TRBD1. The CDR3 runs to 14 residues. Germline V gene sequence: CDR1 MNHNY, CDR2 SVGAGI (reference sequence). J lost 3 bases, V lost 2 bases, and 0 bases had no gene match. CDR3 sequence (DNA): TGTGCCAGCAGTTACCAGGGGGACACCGGGGAGCTGTTTTTT. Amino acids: CASSYQGDTGELFF.

CDR3 in DNA: TGTGCCAGCAGCCAGGGAGTCTACAATGAGCAGTTCTTC. Its translation is CASSQGVYNEQFF. This chain joins TRBV14 and TRBJ2-1; maybe TRBD2 (5 bases). CDR1 is SGHDN and CDR2 is FVKESK in the germline V gene. This CDR3 comprises 13 residues. Trimming removed 3 bases from V and 3 bases from J, with 6 bases in between.

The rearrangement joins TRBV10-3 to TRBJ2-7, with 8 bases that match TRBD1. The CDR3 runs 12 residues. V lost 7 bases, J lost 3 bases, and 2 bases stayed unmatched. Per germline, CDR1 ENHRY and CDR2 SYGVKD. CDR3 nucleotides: TGTGCCATCATGGGACAGGACTACGAGCAGTACTTC. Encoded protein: CAIMGQDYEQYF.

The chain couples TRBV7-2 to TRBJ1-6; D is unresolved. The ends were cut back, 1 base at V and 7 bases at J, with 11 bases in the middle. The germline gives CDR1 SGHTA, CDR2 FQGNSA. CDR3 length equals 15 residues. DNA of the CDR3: TGTGCCAGCAGCTTAGAAGGAGGACTAAATTCACCCCTCCACTTT. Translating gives CASSLEGGLNSPLHF.

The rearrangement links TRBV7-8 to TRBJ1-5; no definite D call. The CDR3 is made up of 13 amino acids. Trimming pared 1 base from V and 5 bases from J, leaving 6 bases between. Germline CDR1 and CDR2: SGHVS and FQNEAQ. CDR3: CASSLGRDQPQHF. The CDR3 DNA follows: TGTGCCAGCAGCTTAGGTCGGGATCAGCCCCAGCATTTT.